The 8 T cell receptor beta chains reported below all come from one sample, sequenced in a study of shared clonotypes between healthy human individuals. Repertoires were generated with immunoSEQ multiplex PCR, while TCRdb's copy carries only in-frame clones and drops some. The repertoire holds about 1.4 million clones, roughly 96% seen once, with roughly 1.2% in the top ten. The sample consisted of naive CD4+ T cells sorted from blood. Regarding subset: CD45RA+ positively selected. The origin of the receptors is a man aged 30 to 39 in good health.

The chain uses TRBV27 and TRBJ2-1; no reliable D call. The V gene's germline CDR1 is MNHEY and CDR2 SMNVEV (reference sequence). The CDR3 totals 14 residues. The ends were cut back, 3 bases at V and 5 bases at J, with 11 bases in the middle. CDR3 amino acids: CASSFQEQNNEQFF. DNA for the CDR3: TGTGCCAGCAGTTTTCAGGAGCAAAACAATGAGCAGTTCTTC.

The rearrangement uses TRBV28 and TRBJ1-5, with 9 bases fitting TRBD1. CDR1 and CDR2 from the germline V gene are MDHEN and SYDVKM. With 5 bases clipped from V and 2 bases from J, the junction kept 7 bases outside the gene matches. The CDR3 has 16 residues. CDR3: CASSIYRGQGNQPQHF. Written as DNA, the CDR3 is TGTGCCAGCAGTATTTACAGGGGGCAGGGCAATCAGCCCCAGCATTTT. Supplemented by reference TRBV28 and TRBJ1-5, the full variable domain reads DVKVTQSSRYLVKRTGEKVFLECVQDMDHENMFWYRQDPGLGLRLIYFSYDVKMKEKGDIPEGYSVSREKKERFSLILESASTNQTSMYLCASSIYRGQGNQPQHFGDGTRLSIL.

The V and J genes are TRBV5-6 and TRBJ2-3, with no clear D. Germline V gene sequence: CDR1 SGHDT, CDR2 YYEEEE. The germline V and J ends were trimmed by 2 bases and 10 bases, with 11 bases remaining between them. CDR3 length: 12 residues. The CDR3 sequence: CASSFRTQAQYF. CDR3 DNA: TGTGCCAGCAGCTTCAGAACTCAAGCGCAGTATTTT.

This chain uses TRBV19 with TRBJ1-3; D not certain. Germline lookup yields CDR1 LNHDA and CDR2 SQIVND (reference sequence). The CDR3 spans 13 residues. The germline V and J ends were trimmed by 3 bases and 4 bases, with 7 bases remaining between them. The DNA for the CDR3 is TGTGCCAGTAGTATGGATGGAGGAAACACCATATATTTT. Its translation is CASSMDGGNTIYF.

J is TRBJ2-7 and V is TRBV7-3; 7 bases map to TRBD2. This CDR3 is built from 15 residues. Germline CDR1 reads SGHTA; CDR2 reads FQGTGA. Unmatched junction bases numbered 11, after V lost 5 bases and J lost 4 bases. This CDR3 reads CASSPGTNSNYEQYF. CDR3 in DNA: TGTGCCAGCAGCCCCGGGACTAATTCCAATTACGAGCAGTACTTC.

The chain uses TRBV19 and TRBJ2-3; D is possibly TRBD1 (6 bases). This CDR3 contains 15 residues. Trimming stripped 6 bases from V and 1 base from J, with 14 bases between. Germline V CDR1 and CDR2: LNHDA, SQIVND (reference sequence). The CDR3 region is CASRVQGPGTDTQYF. The CDR3 DNA follows: TGTGCCAGTAGAGTTCAGGGGCCGGGCACAGATACGCAGTATTTT.

The genes are TRBV5-1 and TRBJ2-5; the D is unclear. This CDR3 has 14 residues. The V gene lost 0 bases and the J gene lost 5 bases, with 11 bases spanning the gap. Per germline, CDR1 SGHRS and CDR2 YFSETQ. The CDR3: CASSLEVAWETQYF. Here the CDR3 DNA reads TGCGCCAGCAGCTTGGAGGTAGCATGGGAGACCCAGTACTTC. Based on the CDR3 plus reference TRBV5-1 and TRBJ2-5, the full variable domain is KAGVTQTPRYLIKTRGQQVTLSCSPISGHRSVSWYQQTPGQGLQFLFEYFSETQRNKGNFPGRFSGRQFSNSRSEMNVSTLELGDSALYLCASSLEVAWETQYFGPGTRLLVL.

The chain combines TRBV19 with TRBJ2-7; 10 nucleotides line up with TRBD2. The germline V gene encodes CDR1 LNHDA and CDR2 SQIVND (reference sequence). Germline trimming cut 9 bases from V and 1 base from J; bases unmatched to any gene: 9. The CDR3 extends over 15 amino acids. CDR3 residues: CASSTAGGPSYEQYF. The CDR3 DNA follows: TGTGCCAGCTCAACAGCGGGAGGGCCGTCCTACGAGCAGTACTTC.